Shown below are 19 T cell receptor beta chains from a single sample sequenced in a study of shared clonotypes between healthy human individuals. Assay used: immunoSEQ multiplex PCR; TCRdb lists only in-frame clones, some missing. This repertoire shows about 1,500,000 clones, 95% to 97% found once; its top ten account for 0.95% to 1.5%. The specimen sequenced was naive CD4+ T cells sorted from blood. Indicated subset: CD45RA+ positively selected. The receptors were sampled from a man aged 25 to 40 in good health.

Regarding this clone: Distinct nucleotide sequences in the sample also encode this CDR3. The chain carries TRBV28 and TRBJ2-7; 8 bases line up with TRBD2. Germline CDR1 is MDHEN and CDR2 is SYDVKM. This CDR3 is 15 amino acids long. V was clipped by 6 bases and J by 2 bases; unmatched bases: 9. CDR3 in amino acids: CASSPTSGLTYEQYF. The CDR3 region has the DNA TGTGCCAGCAGCCCTACTAGCGGATTAACCTACGAGCAGTACTTC.

This chain uses TRBV5-6 with TRBJ2-1; TRBD2 matches 16 bases. The junction had 12 bases not matched to a gene; V was cut back by 3 bases and J by 6 bases. The CDR3 contains 19 residues. Germline values: CDR1 SGHDT, CDR2 YYEEEE. The DNA for the CDR3 is TGTGCCAGCAGCTCGGGACTAGCGGGAGGGTATTCGGCGGTCAATGAGCAGTTCTTC. Amino acids: CASSSGLAGGYSAVNEQFF.

The J gene is TRBJ2-7, the V gene TRBV28; TRBD2 matches 9 bases. The trim removed 1 base at V and 5 bases at J, leaving 6 bases unmatched. Germline V gene lookup returns CDR1 MDHEN and CDR2 SYDVKM. This CDR3 has 15 amino acids. The CDR3 DNA reads as TGTGCCAGCAGTTTATCCGGACTAGCGTTGAACGAGCAGTACTTC. This encodes CASSLSGLALNEQYF.

This clone was recorded a few times. This specimen includes other DNA sequences encoding the same CDR3. The chain carries TRBV18 and TRBJ2-1; D remains ambiguous. The CDR3 is 10 amino acids. From germline, CDR1 is KGHSH and CDR2 LQKENI. Trimming took 4 bases from V and 5 from J, leaving 0 bases between them. In DNA, the CDR3 is TGTGCCAGCTCACACAATGAGCAGTTCTTC. It specifies CASSHNEQFF.

This rearrangement joins TRBV19 to TRBJ1-5; 9 bases map to TRBD1. V lost 3 bases and J lost 7; bases outside the gene matches: 10. This CDR3 region has 16 residues. Germline CDR1 LNHDA, CDR2 SQIVND (reference sequence). The CDR3 protein is CASSMPATGGLQPQHF. The CDR3 DNA reads as TGTGCCAGTAGTATGCCTGCTACAGGGGGCCTACAGCCCCAGCATTTT.

The V call is TRBV7-2, the J call TRBJ2-2; no clear D gene. Germline V gene data show CDR1 as SGHTA and CDR2 as FQGNSA. The CDR3 has 15 amino acids. Trimming removed 5 bases from V and 2 bases from J, with 12 bases in between. The CDR3 nucleotides are TGTGCCAGCAGCCTGACCCGCGCCAACACCGGGGAGCTGTTTTTT. This gives the protein CASSLTRANTGELFF.

Here the CDR3 reads CASSPPARETQYF. CDR3 sequence (DNA): TGTGCCAGCAGCCCCCCGGCAAGAGAGACCCAGTACTTC. V is TRBV5-4 and J is TRBJ2-5; D gene uncertain. CDR1 and CDR2 from the germline V gene are SGHNT and YYREEE (reference sequence). Trimming cost V 4 bases and J 4 bases, with 11 bases left between them. The length of the CDR3 is 13 residues.

V usage is TRBV6-1 and J usage is TRBJ1-1, with D uncertain. Germline V gene sequence: CDR1 MNHNS, CDR2 SASEGT. The CDR3 loop spans 11 amino acids. V was clipped by 8 bases and J by 7 bases, with 11 bases between them. CDR3: CASLQAGEAFF. The CDR3 DNA reads as TGTGCCAGCCTCCAGGCAGGTGAAGCTTTCTTT.

This chain links TRBV7-9 with TRBJ2-5; weak D call: TRBD2 (5 bases). The CDR3 loop spans 13 amino acids. Trimming took 8 bases from V and 2 from J, leaving 12 bases between them. The germline V gene encodes CDR1 SEHNR and CDR2 FQNEAQ (reference sequence). In DNA, the CDR3 is TGTGCCAGCCGTCCCGGGGTACAAGAGACCCAGTACTTC. This codes for CASRPGVQETQYF.

V is TRBV9 and J is TRBJ2-7; D not resolved. V was clipped by 4 bases and J by 1 base, with 12 bases between them. The CDR3 runs to 14 residues. Per germline, CDR1 SGDLS and CDR2 YYNGEE. The CDR3 DNA follows: TGTGCCAGCAGCCCGCGTCGAATTTCCTACGAGCAGTACTTC. This codes for CASSPRRISYEQYF.

This chain connects TRBV10-2 to TRBJ1-2, with TRBD1 as a possible D gene (5 bases). The germline CDR1 and CDR2 sequences are WSHSY and SAAADI. This CDR3 has 16 amino acids. V lost 7 bases and J lost 2, with 20 bases in between. CDR3 in DNA: TGCGCCAGCACCGATCGAGCCCGGGACCGAAACTATGGCTACACCTTC. This translates into CASTDRARDRNYGYTF.

V and J are TRBV6-4 and TRBJ2-5, with TRBD1 matching over 8 bases. CDR1 and CDR2 from the germline V gene are MRHNA and SNTAGT. This CDR3 spans 13 amino acids. V gave up 8 bases and J gave up 3 bases; unmatched junction bases: 5. The CDR3 nucleotides read TGTGCCAGCCATCGACAGGGGAAAGAGACCCAGTACTTC. Protein sequence: CASHRQGKETQYF.

The J gene is TRBJ2-7, the V gene TRBV19; 8 nucleotides align to TRBD1. Losses at the gene ends were 6 bases for V and 6 bases for J; bases not matched to a gene: 7. The CDR3 length is 13 residues. Germline assignment: CDR1 LNHDA and CDR2 SQIVND (reference sequence). In DNA, the CDR3 is TGTGCCAGTAGCCAGAGGACAGGGCGCGAGCAGTACTTC. Its translation: CASSQRTGREQYF.

As concerns this clone: Other DNA sequences from this sample encode an identical CDR3 as well. CDR3 sequence reads: CASSLRGGETQYF. CDR3 bases: TGTGCCAGCAGCTTGCGCGGTGGAGAGACCCAGTACTTC. J is TRBJ2-5 and V is TRBV5-4; D not resolved. Looked up from germline, CDR1 is SGHNT and CDR2 is YYREEE (reference sequence). The CDR3 runs to 13 residues. V shed 1 base and J shed 4 bases, with 8 bases lying between them.

Comments on this clone: In the same sample, other DNA sequences code for this CDR3. The V and J genes are TRBV5-6 and TRBJ2-1; no firm D call. CDR1 and CDR2 from the germline V gene are SGHDT and YYEEEE. The CDR3 is made up of 14 amino acids. Trimming took 0 bases from V and 3 from J, leaving 7 bases between them. CDR3 nucleotide sequence: TGTGCCAGCAGCTTGGTGGGGTACTACAATGAGCAGTTCTTC. It encodes CASSLVGYYNEQFF. The variable domain in full, completed from reference TRBV5-6 and TRBJ2-1, reads DAGVTQSPTHLIKTRGQQVTLRCSPKSGHDTVSWYQQALGQGPQFIFQYYEEEERQRGNFPDRFSGHQFPNYSSELNVNALLLGDSALYLCASSLVGYYNEQFFGPGTRLTVL.

The chain joins TRBV7-9 to TRBJ2-1; 9 nucleotides align to TRBD2. CDR3 length: 16 residues. The V gene's germline CDR1 is SEHNR and CDR2 FQNEAQ (reference sequence). The V and J ends lost 6 bases and 4 bases, in that order; junction bases with no gene match: 10. The CDR3 DNA sequence: TGTGCCAGCAGTTTGACAGCGGGAGGTTTGTACAATGAGCAGTTCTTC. This codes for CASSLTAGGLYNEQFF.

This chain joins TRBV9 and TRBJ2-3; no firm D call. CDR3 size: 14 residues. Trimming cost V 3 bases and J 2 bases, with 10 bases left between them. Germline V lookup: CDR1 SGDLS, CDR2 YYNGEE. The CDR3 DNA sequence: TGTGCCAGCAGCGCGCCCGCGAACACAGATACGCAGTATTTT. Its translation is CASSAPANTDTQYF.

The chain is built from TRBV18 and TRBJ1-4; weak D call: TRBD1 (5 bases). The V and J ends lost 3 bases and 8 bases respectively, with 13 bases between them. Germline CDR1 reads KGHSH; CDR2 reads LQKENI. The CDR3 length is 14 residues. CDR3 DNA sequence: TGTGCCAGCTCACCTCAGGGACGTGGCGAAAAACTGTTTTTT. Its protein is CASSPQGRGEKLFF.

V is TRBV28 and J is TRBJ2-3; 10 bases map to TRBD2. V gave up 4 bases and J gave up 4 bases; unmatched junction bases: 11. From germline, CDR1 is MDHEN and CDR2 SYDVKM. This CDR3 has 17 residues. CDR3 DNA sequence: TGTGCCAGCAGTTCACCGAGCGGGAGGGCCAGTGCAGATACGCAGTATTTT. Its translation: CASSSPSGRASADTQYF.